These 30 T cell receptor beta chains share one sample of origin, sequenced in a study of shared clonotypes between healthy human individuals (dated by TCRdb to about 2020). Libraries were built with the immunoSEQ multiplex PCR assay. This is the immuneACCESS table as TCRdb keeps it, with only in-frame sequences that have V and J called. A part of the clones is gone; compared with another copy, unresolved V genes explain less than half, and the rest is unexplained. A total of roughly 2.4 million clones appear in this sample, 90% to 97% of them only once. The ten most abundant clones make up around 0.13% of the sample. Input material: naive CD4+ T cells sorted from blood. The cell subset or site label on this specimen signifies: CD45RA+ positively selected. The receptors stem from a man in his late teens or twenties in good health.

The chain uses TRBV7-8 and TRBJ2-3; 10 bases fit TRBD1. CDR1 is SGHVS, CDR2 FQNEAQ, per germline. The CDR3 runs to 15 residues. V dropped 6 bases and J dropped 0; count of bases not matched to a gene: 3. The CDR3 region is CASRRQGASTDTQYF. DNA for the CDR3: TGTGCCAGCAGACGACAGGGGGCAAGCACAGATACGCAGTATTTT.

The chain combines TRBV30 with TRBJ2-7; D unresolved. This CDR3 has 11 residues. Trimming left V 2 bases short and J 5 bases short, with 7 bases between. Germline values: CDR1 GTSNPN, CDR2 SVGIG (reference sequence). The CDR3 region is CAWSIDHEQYF. For the CDR3, the DNA is TGTGCCTGGAGTATAGACCACGAGCAGTACTTC.

The gene calls are TRBV28 and TRBJ1-5; 9 bases fit TRBD1. The CDR3 runs 15 residues. Germline V gene data show CDR1 as MDHEN and CDR2 as SYDVKM. V trimming: 2 bases; J trimming: 7 bases; junction bases outside the gene matches: 6. The DNA for the CDR3 is TGTGCCAGCAGTTTAGTGACAGGGGGTAGCCAGCCCCAGCATTTT. Translation: CASSLVTGGSQPQHF.

The CDR3 DNA follows: TGTGCCAGCAGCTTGACGGAGACCTACGAGCAGTACTTC. It translates to CASSLTETYEQYF. The chain combines TRBV5-5 with TRBJ2-7, with D hard to call. CDR1 is SGHKS and CDR2 is YYEKEE in the germline V gene (reference sequence). V dropped 1 base and J dropped 2 bases, with 7 bases sitting between them. The CDR3 contains 13 residues. The full variable domain, its missing parts supplied by reference TRBV5-5 and TRBJ2-7, is DAGVTQSPTHLIKTRGQQVTLRCSPISGHKSVSWYQQVLGQGPQFIFQYYEKEERGRGNFPDRFSARQFPNYSSELNVNALLLGDSALYLCASSLTETYEQYFGPGTRLTVT.

In its sample, this clone was seen a few times. The J gene is TRBJ1-5, the V gene TRBV10-2; 9 bases match TRBD1. After removal of 6 bases from V and 6 bases from J, the junction contained 3 bases not matched to a gene. The length of the CDR3 is 13 residues. Germline V gene sequence: CDR1 WSHSY, CDR2 SAAADI. The CDR3 nucleotides read TGCGCCAGCAGCCTGGACAGGGGTCAGCCCCAGCATTTT. It codes for CASSLDRGQPQHF.

The chain carries TRBV9 and TRBJ1-6; D might be TRBD1 (6 bases). The germline V and J ends were trimmed by 4 bases and 3 bases, with 20 bases remaining between them. CDR1 SGDLS and CDR2 YYNGEE come from the germline V gene. The CDR3 has 18 residues. CDR3 residues: CASSRIGEGGFYNSPLHF. In DNA, the CDR3 is TGTGCCAGCAGCAGGATCGGTGAGGGGGGCTTCTATAATTCACCCCTCCACTTT.

The chain is built from TRBV7-3 and TRBJ1-6; 7 nucleotides line up with TRBD1. Germline values: CDR1 SGHTA, CDR2 FQGTGA. CDR3 size: 18 residues. J gave up 0 bases and V 3 bases, and 8 bases lay outside the gene matches. The chain's CDR3 is CASSLTGRPSSYNSPLHF. In nucleotides, the CDR3 is TGTGCCAGCAGCTTGACAGGGCGACCGAGCTCCTATAATTCACCCCTCCACTTT.

The chain couples TRBV10-3 to TRBJ2-4; D is uncertain. V lost 3 bases and J lost 4, with 10 bases in between. From germline, CDR1 is ENHRY and CDR2 SYGVKD. The CDR3 runs to 14 residues. CDR3 sequence: CAISDTITKNIQYF. The CDR3 coding sequence is TGTGCCATCAGTGACACGATTACGAAAAACATTCAGTACTTC.

CDR3 nucleotide sequence: TGTGCCAGCAGCTCTCCCGGGACGGGAAGCTCCTACGAGCAGTACTTC. Encoded protein: CASSSPGTGSSYEQYF. The chain is built from TRBV7-2 and TRBJ2-7; perhaps D is TRBD1 or TRBD2 (5 bases each). This CDR3 spans 16 amino acids. Trimming shortened V by 4 bases and J by 0 bases, and 16 bases separated the two germline ends. Germline-derived CDR1 and CDR2 are SGHTA and FQGNSA.

With regard to this clone: At the DNA level, this CDR3 is encoded by other sequences in the same sample as well. The chain has TRBV5-1 and TRBJ1-3; perhaps TRBD1 as D (5 bases). The CDR3 contains 15 residues. Germline V gene data show CDR1 as SGHRS and CDR2 as YFSETQ. Trimming cost V 0 bases and J 0 bases, with 7 bases left between them. The CDR3 nucleotides read TGCGCCAGCAGCTTGGGGGGACCCTCTGGAAACACCATATATTTT. Translation: CASSLGGPSGNTIYF.

The V and J genes are TRBV2 and TRBJ2-5, with 9 bases that match TRBD1. The assigned J gene may be wrong: the sequence end matches TRBJ2-7 better. This CDR3 spans 15 amino acids. Germline CDR1 reads SNHLY; CDR2 reads FYNNEI. CDR3 region: CASDQEGTGTNEQYF. CDR3 DNA sequence: TGTGCCTCGGACCAGGAGGGGACAGGGACCAACGAGCAGTACTTC.

Comment on this clone: The same CDR3 can be traced to other DNA sequences in this sample. This chain uses TRBV6-5 with TRBJ2-7; possibly TRBD1 for D (5 bases). Deletions cut 0 bases from V and 1 base from J, with 7 bases between. CDR1 MNHEY and CDR2 SVGAGI come from the germline V gene. The CDR3 runs 14 residues. CDR3 loop: CASSYSTASYEQYF. The CDR3 nucleotides are TGTGCCAGCAGTTACTCGACAGCTTCCTACGAGCAGTACTTC.

Regarding this clone: The same CDR3 can be traced to other DNA sequences in this sample. CDR3 coding DNA: TGTGCCAGCTCCCGGCAGGGGACCAACTATGGCTACACCTTC. Translating it yields CASSRQGTNYGYTF. This rearrangement joins TRBV9 to TRBJ1-2, with a weak D call TRBD1 (6 bases). CDR1 SGDLS and CDR2 YYNGEE come from the germline V gene. CDR3 size: 14 residues. Trimming shortened V by 7 bases and J by 2 bases, and 15 bases separated the two germline ends.

The chain links TRBV6-1 to TRBJ1-1; no reliable D call. Looked up from germline, CDR1 is MNHNS and CDR2 is SASEGT. The CDR3 consists of 11 residues. V was pared by 7 bases and J by 6 bases, with 9 bases between. CDR3 coding DNA: TGTGCCAGCACGCAAGCATCTGAAGCTTTCTTT. Translation: CASTQASEAFF.

This clone is a singleton in its sample. The rearrangement joins TRBV6-1 to TRBJ2-5, with 12 bases fitting TRBD2. The germline CDR1 and CDR2 sequences are MNHNS and SASEGT. The CDR3 spans 15 residues. The V segment lost 6 bases and the J segment 7 bases; nucleotides outside the gene matches: 9. CDR3 DNA: TGTGCCAGCAGCGCACCGGGACTAGCGGGCGGGACCCAGTACTTC. Amino acid sequence: CASSAPGLAGGTQYF.

This sequence joins TRBV6-1 and TRBJ2-1; maybe TRBD2 (5 bases). The CDR3 sequence is 19 residues long. The germline V gene has CDR1 MNHNS and CDR2 SASEGT. V was shortened by 0 bases and J by 6 bases, with 24 bases between the two germline ends. The CDR3, as DNA: TGTGCCAGCAGTGAAGCGCCGGCTAGCTCCCGGCCCAACGGCAATGAGCAGTTCTTC. It yields the protein CASSEAPASSRPNGNEQFF.

Points on this clone: Other DNA sequences from this sample encode an identical CDR3 as well. The V gene is TRBV5-1, the J gene TRBJ2-7, with 9 bases matching TRBD2. CDR3 length: 15 amino acids. Per the germline V gene, CDR1 is SGHRS and CDR2 is YFSETQ. With V trimmed by 1 base and J by 1 base, 3 bases remained unmatched. CDR3 loop: CASSLLAGSSYEQYF. The CDR3 DNA sequence: TGCGCCAGCAGCTTGCTAGCGGGATCGTCCTACGAGCAGTACTTC. Drawing the rest from reference TRBV5-1 and TRBJ2-7, the complete variable domain is KAGVTQTPRYLIKTRGQQVTLSCSPISGHRSVSWYQQTPGQGLQFLFEYFSETQRNKGNFPGRFSGRQFSNSRSEMNVSTLELGDSALYLCASSLLAGSSYEQYFGPGTRLTVT.

About this clone itself: This sample includes further DNA sequences coding for the same CDR3. CDR3 amino acids: CASSLEGGGSTDTQYF. The CDR3 DNA is TGTGCCAGCAGCTTAGAAGGGGGAGGCAGCACAGATACGCAGTATTTT. This chain connects TRBV11-2 to TRBJ2-3, with D tentatively TRBD1 or TRBD2 (6 bases each). The V and J ends lost 0 bases and 0 bases respectively, with 10 bases between them. Germline V gene data show CDR1 as SGHAT and CDR2 as FQNNGV. The CDR3 is made up of 16 amino acids.

With regard to this clone: Other DNA variants within this sample encode the same CDR3. V and J are TRBV27 and TRBJ2-3; maybe TRBD2 (5 bases). The CDR3 totals 15 residues. The ends were cut back, 3 bases at V and 0 bases at J, with 10 bases in the middle. The V gene's germline CDR1 is MNHEY and CDR2 SMNVEV (reference sequence). The CDR3 DNA sequence: TGTGCCAGCAGTTTGGGTCGAGGGAGCACAGATACGCAGTATTTT. Translating gives CASSLGRGSTDTQYF.

This clone was counted once. V and J are TRBV7-9 and TRBJ2-5; possible D gene TRBD2, 7 bases. Trimming stripped 3 bases from V and 4 bases from J, with 12 bases between. This CDR3 comprises 14 residues. Per the germline V gene, CDR1 is SEHNR and CDR2 is FQNEAQ (reference sequence). CDR3 amino acids: CASSLGGLGETQYF. The CDR3 nucleotides are TGTGCCAGCAGCTTGGGGGGGCTGGGAGAGACCCAGTACTTC.

The CDR3 sequence is CASRWSQTNTGELFF. The CDR3 bases are TGTGCCAGCAGGTGGTCCCAGACGAACACCGGGGAGCTGTTTTTT. J is TRBJ2-2 and V is TRBV2; D gene ambiguous. The germline V gene has CDR1 SNHLY and CDR2 FYNNEI. The V and J ends lost 6 bases and 0 bases respectively, with 11 bases between them. The CDR3 runs 15 residues. Supplemented by reference TRBV2 and TRBJ2-2, the full variable domain reads EPEVTQTPSHQVTQMGQEVILRCVPISNHLYFYWYRQILGQKVEFLVSFYNNEISEKSEIFDDQFSVERPDGSNFTLKIRSTKLEDSAMYFCASRWSQTNTGELFFGEGSRLTVL.

The gene calls are TRBV5-4 and TRBJ2-6; 7 nucleotides agree with TRBD1. This CDR3 contains 18 residues. From germline, CDR1 is SGHNT and CDR2 YYREEE (reference sequence). V shed 3 bases, J shed 0 bases, and the junction held 9 bases outside the gene matches. The CDR3 reads CASSSVRDSPSGANVLTF. The CDR3 nucleotides read TGTGCCAGCAGCTCGGTACGGGACAGCCCCTCTGGGGCCAACGTCCTGACTTTC. The complete variable domain, with remaining parts taken from reference TRBV5-4 and TRBJ2-6, reads ETGVTQSPTHLIKTRGQQVTLRCSSQSGHNTVSWYQQALGQGPQFIFQYYREEENGRGNFPPRFSGLQFPNYSSELNVNALELDDSALYLCASSSVRDSPSGANVLTFGAGSRLTVL.

In regard to this clone: The junction differs from germline at one of its ends, possibly a read error. CDR3 region: CASCEGLAGIFSYNEQFF. CDR3 DNA sequence: TGTGCCAGCTGTGAAGGACTAGCGGGAATATTTTCCTACAATGAGCAGTTCTTC. V gene TRBV6-1 combines with J gene TRBJ2-1; 12 positions match TRBD2. The CDR3 is 18 residues long. Germline CDR1 reads MNHNS; CDR2 reads SASEGT.

The rearrangement joins TRBV14 to TRBJ1-1, with D possibly TRBD1 on 5 matching bases. Germline CDR1 SGHDN, CDR2 FVKESK. The germline V and J ends were trimmed by 4 bases and 1 base, with 16 bases remaining between them. The CDR3 sequence is 16 residues long. CDR3 in amino acids: CASSLQIWGENTEAFF. The CDR3, as DNA: TGTGCCAGCAGCCTACAGATTTGGGGCGAGAACACTGAAGCTTTCTTT.

The V call is TRBV6-5, the J call TRBJ1-6; D is perhaps TRBD1 (6 bases). Between the trimmed V and J ends, which lost 2 bases and 9 bases, there was a span of 17 bases. The CDR3 consists of 16 residues. CDR1 is MNHEY and CDR2 is SVGAGI in the germline V gene. The CDR3: CASSYDPTGISSPLHF. The CDR3 DNA is TGTGCCAGCAGTTACGATCCTACAGGGATCTCTTCACCCCTCCACTTT.

The count of this clone is one. J is TRBJ2-7 and V is TRBV2; 10 bases map to TRBD2. CDR3 length: 14 residues. Unmatched junction bases numbered 9, after V lost 6 bases and J lost 7 bases. Looked up from germline, CDR1 is SNHLY and CDR2 is FYNNEI. The DNA of the CDR3 is TGTGCCAGCAGGAGACTAGCGGGTCCCCGGGAGCAGTACTTC. Protein product: CASRRLAGPREQYF.

The J gene is TRBJ2-7, the V gene TRBV6-1; no clear D gene. CDR3 length equals 10 residues. With 2 bases removed from V and 12 bases from J, the gap between germline ends came to 8 bases. Germline V CDR1 and CDR2: MNHNS, SASEGT. As DNA, the CDR3 is TGTGCCAGCAGTGAAAAGGTAGTGTACTTC. Protein sequence: CASSEKVVYF.

This chain uses TRBV5-1 with TRBJ1-1, with 8 bases matching TRBD1. The CDR3 has 16 amino acids. V trimming: 4 bases; J trimming: 4 bases; junction bases outside the gene matches: 12. Germline V gene data show CDR1 as SGHRS and CDR2 as YFSETQ. CDR3 DNA: TGCGCCAGCAGCCCCGGGACAGGTATGGTGGGCACTGAAGCTTTCTTT. Its translation: CASSPGTGMVGTEAFF. The full variable domain, its missing parts supplied by reference TRBV5-1 and TRBJ1-1, is KAGVTQTPRYLIKTRGQQVTLSCSPISGHRSVSWYQQTPGQGLQFLFEYFSETQRNKGNFPGRFSGRQFSNSRSEMNVSTLELGDSALYLCASSPGTGMVGTEAFFGQGTRLTVV.

The gene calls are TRBV25-1 and TRBJ2-1, with a weak D call TRBD1 (6 bases). V lost 6 bases and J 2 bases, leaving 14 bases between the germline ends. The CDR3 spans 15 residues. Germline-derived CDR1 and CDR2 are MGHDK and SYGVNS. CDR3 in DNA: TGTGCCAGCAGACAGGGAATTAGCCCCTACAATGAGCAGTTCTTC. This codes for CASRQGISPYNEQFF. Complete variable domain (other parts from reference TRBV25-1 and TRBJ2-1): EADIYQTPRYLVIGTGKKITLECSQTMGHDKMYWYQQDPGMELHLIHYSYGVNSTEKGDLSSESTVSRIRTEHFPLTLESARPSHTSQYLCASRQGISPYNEQFFGPGTRLTVL.

This clone showed up just once. This chain joins TRBV5-6 and TRBJ2-1, with D tentatively TRBD1 (6 bases). The V end lost 5 bases, the J end lost 2 bases, and 14 bases lay between the germline ends. The CDR3 is 15 amino acids. CDR1 and CDR2 (germline): SGHDT, YYEEEE. The CDR3 sequence is CASRSWGQPYNEQFF. CDR3 DNA: TGTGCCAGCAGATCTTGGGGGCAGCCCTACAATGAGCAGTTCTTC.